This T cell receptor (beta chain) came from a study of cytomegalovirus exposure and HLA in healthy donors. On the study more broadly: Early released data comprised 80 million or so unique TCRs from HLA-typed donors. Overall study findings and caveats: It was reported in a later analysis that an Asian-associated ancestry cluster showed fewer N-insertions than the roughly 670-donor mean. In the analysis, some V segments, TRBV6-2 and TRBV6-3 included, were excluded as indistinguishable.

In the case of this clone: Its antigen is not identified.

In the PCR, 60 Vbeta and 13 Jbeta primers were used. Clones were sequenced by immunoSEQ multiplex PCR, and TCRdb holds only the in-frame ones, with some missing. The table has 150,000 to 200,000 clones, 82% seen once. V trimming: 5 bases; J trimming: 7 bases; junction bases outside the gene matches: 7. Germline V gene sequence: CDR1 SGHTA, CDR2 FQGTGA. This CDR3 region has 14 residues. The sequenced sample was PBMCs. The V gene is TRBV7-3, the J gene TRBJ2-1; TRBD2 matches at 8 bases. This receptor was taken from a male donor in good health and CMV-seronegative. CDR3 region: CASSPGGLGNEQFF. The CDR3 nucleotides read TGTGCCAGCAGCCCCGGGGGACTAGGGAATGAGCAGTTCTTC.